Listed below are T cell receptor beta chains from one sample, sequenced in a study of cytomegalovirus exposure and HLA in healthy donors. Repertoires were generated with immunoSEQ multiplex PCR, while TCRdb's copy carries only in-frame clones and drops some. The profile shows approximately 150,000 clones, approximately 90% of them singletons. The source material was PBMCs. The receptors here all came from a man aged 18 to 29 in good health and CMV-seronegative. Both conserved end residues are part of each CDR3. D genes are given only for firm matches. Rows may omit the clone size; those that give it use once, few, many or a size class.

-	TRBV12-5	-	TRBJ2-5	CASGFRIGPDRQETQYF	TGTGCTAGTGGTTTTCGGATCGGGCCCGACAGGCAAGAGACCCAGTACTTC
-	TRBV29-1	TRBD2	TRBJ2-6	CSVTVEREGLPSGANVLTF	TGCAGCGTTACGGTAGAGCGGGAGGGCCTTCCCTCTGGGGCCAACGTCCTGACTTTC
-	TRBV7-9	-	TRBJ2-5	CASSLGPATGQETQYF	TGTGCCAGCAGCTTAGGTCCCGCGACAGGCCAAGAGACCCAGTACTTC
-	TRBV13	TRBD2	TRBJ2-1	CASSFFRLAINEQFF	TGTGCCAGCAGCTTTTTCCGACTAGCCATCAATGAGCAGTTCTTC
-	TRBV28	-	TRBJ2-5	CASSQPSATVPGTQYF	TGTGCCAGCAGTCAACCTTCCGCCACAGTCCCCGGGACCCAGTACTTC
-	TRBV9	-	TRBJ1-3	CASSVQGNSGNTIYF	TGTGCCAGCAGCGTCCAGGGTAACTCTGGAAACACCATATATTTT
-	TRBV11-3	-	TRBJ1-1	CASSLDRGTEAFF	TGTGCCAGCAGCTTAGACAGGGGCACTGAAGCTTTCTTT
-	TRBV2	-	TRBJ1-2	CASSESGINYGYTF	TGTGCCAGCAGTGAATCGGGAATTAACTATGGCTACACCTTC
-	TRBV18	-	TRBJ1-5	CASSPQGLNQPQHF	TGTGCCAGCTCACCCCAGGGCTTGAATCAGCCCCAGCATTTT
-	TRBV7-8	TRBD1	TRBJ1-5	CASSLPGGYVQPQHF	TGTGCCAGCAGCTTACCAGGGGGTTACGTTCAGCCCCAGCATTTT
once	TRBV19	TRBD1	TRBJ1-2	CASSTQGTGQNGYTF	TGTGCCAGTAGTACCCAAGGGACAGGGCAAAATGGCTACACCTTC
once	TRBV19	TRBD1	TRBJ1-6	CASSPTGNDSPLHF	TGTGCCAGTAGTCCGACAGGGAACGATTCACCCCTCCACTTT
few	TRBV2	-	TRBJ1-6	CASSEYRSNSPLHF	TGTGCCAGCAGTGAGTACAGGAGCAATTCACCCCTCCACTTT
-	TRBV2	TRBD1	TRBJ2-7	CASSPPDRVLYYEQYF	TGTGCCAGCAGTCCCCCGGACAGGGTACTTTACTACGAGCAGTACTTC
-	TRBV7-9	TRBD1	TRBJ2-7	CASSLEGTGSYEQYF	TGTGCCAGCAGCTTAGAAGGGACAGGGTCCTACGAGCAGTACTTC
-	TRBV5-1	-	TRBJ2-3	CASSLRSGTDTQYF	TGCGCCAGCAGCTTACGGTCTGGCACAGATACGCAGTATTTT
-	TRBV27	-	TRBJ2-3	CASSRTIADTQYF	TGTGCCAGCAGTCGTACAATCGCAGATACGCAGTATTTT
-	TRBV9	-	TRBJ2-7	CASSVGSRGNEQYF	TGTGCCAGCAGCGTGGGGTCCAGGGGCAACGAGCAGTACTTC
-	TRBV10-1	-	TRBJ2-1	CASSESPRGVYNEQFF	TGCGCCAGCAGTGAGTCACCCAGGGGCGTCTACAATGAGCAGTTCTTC
-	TRBV5-6	TRBD1	TRBJ2-1	CASSLVRTGPNEQFF	TGTGCCAGCAGCTTGGTTCGGACAGGGCCCAATGAGCAGTTCTTC
-	TRBV18	-	TRBJ1-4	CASSTGSNEKLFF	TGTGCCAGCTCAACGGGATCTAATGAAAAACTGTTTTTT
-	TRBV29-1	TRBD1	TRBJ2-1	CSVTPSGTGGDEQFF	TGCAGCGTTACGCCATCCGGGACAGGGGGCGATGAGCAGTTCTTC
-	TRBV7-9	TRBD1	TRBJ1-2	CASIQGQINYGYTF	TGTGCCAGCATCCAGGGACAGATTAACTATGGCTACACCTTC
few	TRBV27	TRBD1	TRBJ2-4	CASSFLGTENIQYF	TGTGCCAGCAGTTTCCTGGGGACAGAAAACATTCAGTACTTC
-	TRBV11-3	TRBD2	TRBJ2-3	CASSLTPGGTQYF	TGTGCCAGCAGCCTGACACCGGGAGGTACGCAGTATTTT
-	TRBV27	TRBD2	TRBJ2-1	CASSLSSSGRANEQFF	TGTGCCAGCAGTTTATCGTCTAGCGGGAGGGCCAATGAGCAGTTCTTC
-	TRBV14	-	TRBJ1-2	CASSPSAGGVYGYTF	TGTGCCAGCAGCCCCTCGGCCGGCGGGGTCTATGGCTACACCTTC
-	TRBV18	TRBD1	TRBJ2-7	CASSLLPGQGSSYEQYF	TGTGCCAGCTCACTCCTCCCGGGACAGGGTTCCTCCTACGAGCAGTACTTC
once	TRBV27	-	TRBJ2-1	CASSLYRETHEQFF	TGTGCCAGCAGTTTATACCGGGAGACGCATGAGCAGTTCTTC
once	TRBV6-5	-	TRBJ2-2	CASTPRGHTGELFF	TGTGCCAGCACCCCCCGTGGGCACACCGGGGAGCTGTTTTTT
-	TRBV18	TRBD2	TRBJ2-7	CASSHGSGGPTNTYEQYF	TGTGCCAGCTCACACGGTAGCGGGGGGCCTACCAACACCTACGAGCAGTACTTC
-	TRBV7-6	TRBD2	TRBJ2-3	CASSSLRGDPDGGQYF	TGTGCCAGCAGCTCCCTACGGGGGGACCCTGACGGCGGGCAGTATTTT
-	TRBV5-6	-	TRBJ1-5	CASSRRGASNQPQHF	TGTGCCAGCAGCCGTCGGGGGGCCAGCAATCAGCCCCAGCATTTT
-	TRBV27	TRBD1	TRBJ1-3	CASSPRGRGNTIYF	TGTGCCAGCAGTCCCAGGGGGCGGGGAAACACCATATATTTT
-	TRBV6-5	TRBD1	TRBJ2-2	CASSYRQGISTGELFF	TGTGCCAGCAGTTATCGACAGGGGATTAGCACCGGGGAGCTGTTTTTT
-	TRBV6-5	TRBD1	TRBJ2-3	CASSYKQGRDTQYF	TGTGCCAGCAGTTACAAACAGGGGAGAGATACGCAGTATTTT
-	TRBV7-9	-	TRBJ1-5	CASSPGTYNQPQHF	TGTGCCAGCAGCCCCGGGACTTACAATCAGCCCCAGCATTTT
-	TRBV15	-	TRBJ1-2	CATSRDRLGAINYGYTF	TGTGCCACCAGCAGAGATCGTTTGGGGGCCATAAACTATGGCTACACCTTC
-	TRBV11-2	TRBD1	TRBJ1-5	CASSPPGTANQPQHF	TGTGCCAGCAGCCCCCCCGGGACAGCAAATCAGCCCCAGCATTTT
-	TRBV10-3	TRBD2	TRBJ2-1	CAISDPLASNEQFF	TGTGCCATCAGTGACCCACTAGCGTCCAATGAGCAGTTCTTC